Listed below are T cell receptor beta chains from one sample, sequenced in a study of identical twins. TCRdb fed the 5' RACE reads into MiXCR, producing one record per CDR3 protein. The table has a few hundred thousand distinct CDR3 sequences, roughly 13% seen once. This sample also belongs to another study, concerning yellow fever vaccine responses in identical twins.

The specimen was CD4+ T cells sorted from blood. These receptors came from a woman younger than 35 in good health. Each CDR3 is given with its conserved first and last residue. A D gene is named only where the DNA matches it firmly. Size is stated for part of the rows, as once, few or many counts, or as a class when the clone is expanded.

j_call,clone_size,d_call,v_call,cdr3_nt,cdr3_aa
TRBJ2-2,-,-,TRBV28,TGTGCCAGCAGTGCGCCTGGGGGACCGAACACCGGGGAGCTGTTTTTT,CASSAPGGPNTGELFF
TRBJ2-1,-,-,TRBV24-1,TGTGCCACCAGTGACCCGTCCCAACCATACAATGAGCAGTTCTTC,CATSDPSQPYNEQFF
TRBJ2-5,many,-,TRBV5-1,TGCGCCAGCAGCTCGGGCCCTCAAGAGACCCAGTACTTC,CASSSGPQETQYF
TRBJ1-2,-,-,TRBV11-2,TGTGCCAGCAGCTTAGTCTCTGGGGCCCTGGGTCATGGCTACACCTTC,CASSLVSGALGHGYTF
TRBJ2-1,-,-,TRBV3-1,TGTGCCAGCAGCCAAGAGTTGTTGACACCCCTCAATGAGCAGTTCTTC,CASSQELLTPLNEQFF
TRBJ1-5,-,-,TRBV6-4,TGTGCCAGCAGTCCACCGTACTGGGGGACTAATCAGCCCCAGCATTTT,CASSPPYWGTNQPQHF
TRBJ2-3,few,-,TRBV25-1,TGTGCCAGCAGTGATCTCGGAGATACGCAGTATTTT,CASSDLGDTQYF
TRBJ2-3,-,-,TRBV11-2,TGTGCCAGCAGCTTTCGGGAGTGGGATACGCAGTATTTT,CASSFREWDTQYF
TRBJ2-5,few,-,TRBV7-8,TGTGCCAGCAGATTGTCTAGCGTGGGGAGTATAGAGACCCAGTACTTC,CASRLSSVGSIETQYF
TRBJ2-1,-,TRBD2,TRBV20-1,TGCAGTGCTAGTAAAATCGGGGGGGCCTTCGATGAGCAGTTCTTC,CSASKIGGAFDEQFF
TRBJ1-6,-,TRBD1,TRBV5-1,TGCGCCAGCAGCCCCGAAGGGGGGACAGGGTATTCACCCCTCCACTTT,CASSPEGGTGYSPLHF
TRBJ2-1,many,-,TRBV18,TGTGCCAGCTCACCATACCCCGGTTCCTACAATGAGCAGTTCTTC,CASSPYPGSYNEQFF
TRBJ2-7,few,TRBD2,TRBV20-1,TGCAGTGCTCTCCGGACAAACGGCGGGAGGGGTGCCCCCGAGCAGTACTTC,CSALRTNGGRGAPEQYF
TRBJ1-6,many,-,TRBV2,TGTGCCAGCAGTGCTCTAGAGCCTCGAAATTCACCCCTCCACTTT,CASSALEPRNSPLHF
TRBJ2-1,-,TRBD2,TRBV11-2,TGTGCCAGCAGCGCCGGGACTAGTCCCCTCTTC,CASSAGTSPLF
TRBJ2-1,few,TRBD2,TRBV28,TGTGCCAGCAGTCCCCGACTAGCGGGAGGCCCCGAGCAGTTCTTC,CASSPRLAGGPEQFF
TRBJ1-2,few,-,TRBV7-9,TGTGCCAGCAGCACGTCCGGGACCCTTGGAAGTGGTGGCTACACCTTC,CASSTSGTLGSGGYTF
TRBJ2-3,many,TRBD2,TRBV12-3/TRBV12-4,TGTGCCAGCAGTTTATCGGGGGGGAGCACAGATACGCAGTATTTT,CASSLSGGSTDTQYF
TRBJ2-3,-,-,TRBV15,TGTGCCACCAGCTCCCAGGGCGGGCGGGGAGATACGCAGTATTTT,CATSSQGGRGDTQYF
TRBJ2-3,-,-,TRBV29-1,TGCAGCGTTGAACGGCTAGGGGGGGATACGCAGTATTTT,CSVERLGGDTQYF
TRBJ2-2,-,-,TRBV29-1,TGCAGCGTTACAGCTAACACCGGGGAGCTGTTTTTT,CSVTANTGELFF
TRBJ2-5,-,TRBD2,TRBV29-1,TGCAGCGTTGAAAAGTTCCTCTCGGGGGGGACCCAGTACTTC,CSVEKFLSGGTQYF
TRBJ1-2,few,-,TRBV5-1,TGCGCCAGCAGCCCTAGTACCACGGGACGGAATTATGGCTACACCTTC,CASSPSTTGRNYGYTF
TRBJ2-3,few,-,TRBV12-3/TRBV12-4,TGTGCCAGCAGCCAAGAGTCGATCCTCACAGATACGCAGTATTTT,CASSQESILTDTQYF
TRBJ1-1,-,TRBD1,TRBV4-2,TGTGCCAGCAGACAAAGGACAGGGGCGAACACTGAAGCTTTCTTT,CASRQRTGANTEAFF
TRBJ2-7,-,-,TRBV5-5,TGTGCCAGCAGCTTAAGTTCGGTATCCTACGAGCAGTACTTC,CASSLSSVSYEQYF
TRBJ2-2,many,-,TRBV10-3,TGTGCCATCAGTGTCGGTGGCATCACCGGGGAGCTGTTTTTT,CAISVGGITGELFF
TRBJ2-3,-,-,TRBV15,TGTGCCACCAGCAGAGTGGGGACAGATACGCAGTATTTT,CATSRVGTDTQYF
TRBJ2-3,-,TRBD1,TRBV7-9,TGTGCCAGCAGCTTAAGGGGGACAGCAAGCACAGATACGCAGTATTTT,CASSLRGTASTDTQYF
TRBJ2-2,-,TRBD2,TRBV20-1,TGCTGTGCTAGAGACCCCCTAGCGGACAACACCGGGGAGCTGTTTTTT,CCARDPLADNTGELFF
TRBJ2-7,few,-,TRBV6-1,TGTGCCAGCAGTGAAGCTGGAGGGAACGAGCAGTACTTC,CASSEAGGNEQYF
TRBJ2-2,-,TRBD2,TRBV7-9,TGTGCCAGCAGCTCACGGACTAGCGGAGCGAACACCGGGGAGCTGTTTTTT,CASSSRTSGANTGELFF
TRBJ1-5,-,-,TRBV6-7,TGTGCCAGCAGTACCTGCGGGGGGAATCAGCCCCAGCATTTT,CASSTCGGNQPQHF
TRBJ2-7,few,-,TRBV27,TGTGCCAGCAGACCCTCCCGACTGGGGGCCAACGAGCAGTACTTC,CASRPSRLGANEQYF
TRBJ2-7,once,-,TRBV6-5,TGTGCCAGCAGTTACTCGAGCCCAGAATATACCTACGAGCAGTACTTC,CASSYSSPEYTYEQYF
TRBJ1-4,few,-,TRBV20-1,TGCAGTGCAGTCGAAAAACTGTTTTTT,CSAVEKLFF
TRBJ2-1,-,TRBD2,TRBV6-5,TGTGCCAGCAGTTACGGGGGACTAGCGGAGTTGAATGAGCAGTTCTTC,CASSYGGLAELNEQFF
TRBJ2-3,few,-,TRBV7-2,TGTGCCAGCAGCTCCCCCGCCCACACAGATACGCAGTATTTT,CASSSPAHTDTQYF
TRBJ1-2,many,-,TRBV7-8,TGTGCCAGCGGCCTGAATCGGGCCCACTCGTCGATCTATGGCTACACCTTC,CASGLNRAHSSIYGYTF
TRBJ1-5,-,TRBD1,TRBV5-5,TGTGCCAGCAGCGACCACAGGGGGACGCAGCCCCAGCATTTT,CASSDHRGTQPQHF
TRBJ2-3,-,TRBD1,TRBV5-1,TGCGCCAGCAGCTGGACAGGGAGACCCGCAGATACGCAGTATTTT,CASSWTGRPADTQYF
TRBJ2-1,-,-,TRBV4-3,TGCGCCAGCAGCCAAGATGGTGGTGGGGGGTACAATGAGCAGTTCTTC,CASSQDGGGGYNEQFF
TRBJ1-1,few,TRBD1,TRBV27,TGTGCCAGCACCGATACAGGGGGCGTTGGGACTGAAGCTTTCTTT,CASTDTGGVGTEAFF
TRBJ1-3,-,TRBD1,TRBV18,TGTGCCAGCTCACCCCTTACCCTGGGACAGCGGATTGGAAACACCATATATTTT,CASSPLTLGQRIGNTIYF
TRBJ2-2,few,TRBD1,TRBV7-3,TGTGCCAGCAGCTTAGAGGGGGCGCCGGTCACCGGGGAGCTGTTTTTT,CASSLEGAPVTGELFF
TRBJ2-7,-,TRBD2,TRBV7-8,TGTGCCAGCAGCCCAAAGGGACTAGCGGGATACGGGGACGAGCAGTACTTC,CASSPKGLAGYGDEQYF
TRBJ1-2,many,TRBD1,TRBV10-3,TGTGCCATCAGTGCTCGACAGGGCGGTTTTAATGGCTACACCTTC,CAISARQGGFNGYTF
TRBJ1-6,-,-,TRBV5-1,TGCGCCAGCAGCTTGGGGAGGTTAATGAATTCACCCCTCCACTTT,CASSLGRLMNSPLHF
TRBJ2-3,-,-,TRBV2,TGTGCCAGCAGAGAGTCTCCGGGACCAGGCGGTGATACGCAGTATTTT,CASRESPGPGGDTQYF
TRBJ2-5,many,-,TRBV29-1,TGCAGCGTGACACCCCGGGATAAAGAGACCCAGTACTTC,CSVTPRDKETQYF
TRBJ2-5,-,TRBD2,TRBV9,TGTGCCAGCAGCGCTCGGACTAGCGTTCAAGAGACCCAGTACTTC,CASSARTSVQETQYF
TRBJ2-1,few,-,TRBV27,TGTGCCAGCAGTTTAGCGGGACTTATAAACAATGAGCAGTTCTTC,CASSLAGLINNEQFF
TRBJ1-1,many,-,TRBV5-1,TGCGCCAGCAGGGTCGGTGCTGAAGCTTTCTTT,CASRVGAEAFF
TRBJ2-2,-,TRBD1,TRBV5-1,TGCGCCAGCAGCAACCGGGACAGGCCCACCGGGGAGCTGTTTTTT,CASSNRDRPTGELFF
TRBJ2-5,-,-,TRBV20-1,TGCAGTGCTTGGACACAGCAAGTTACCCAGTACTTC,CSAWTQQVTQYF